Below are 6 T cell receptor beta chains sequenced from a single sample in a study of cytomegalovirus exposure and HLA in healthy donors. Libraries were prepared by immunoSEQ multiplex PCR; TCRdb keeps only in-frame clonotypes and omits some of them. The sample shows about 82,000 clones, around 92% of them seen only once. Sequencing used PBMCs. The receptors originated from a man aged 18 to 29 in good health and CMV-seronegative.

This clone has a handful of counts. The chain carries TRBV2 and TRBJ2-2, with TRBD1 matching over 7 bases. J was trimmed by 0 bases and V by 6 bases; bases with no gene match: 4. Germline values: CDR1 SNHLY, CDR2 FYNNEI. This CDR3 is built from 15 residues. The CDR3 DNA reads TGTGCCAGCAGGGGGACAGACCCGAACACCGGGGAGCTGTTTTTT. Protein sequence: CASRGTDPNTGELFF.

V is TRBV30 and J is TRBJ2-7, with D perhaps TRBD2 (5 bases). Between the trimmed V and J ends, which lost 2 bases and 11 bases, there was a span of 13 bases. Germline-derived CDR1 and CDR2 are GTSNPN and SVGIG (reference sequence). The CDR3 is made up of 11 amino acids. The CDR3 nucleotides read TGTGCCTGGAGTAATCTGGAGGTGGAGTACTTC. Translation gives CAWSNLEVEYF.

This chain joins TRBV6-6 and TRBJ2-1; 12 nucleotides match TRBD2. Unmatched junction bases numbered 4, after V lost 8 bases and J lost 5 bases. CDR1 is MNHNY and CDR2 is SVGAGI in the germline V gene (reference sequence). The CDR3 is made up of 14 amino acids. CDR3 nucleotides: TGTGCCAGCGTTGGACTAGCGGGGAACAATGAGCAGTTCTTC. Amino acid sequence: CASVGLAGNNEQFF.

The V and J genes are TRBV2 and TRBJ2-7, with 11 bases that match TRBD1. Germline-derived CDR1 and CDR2 are SNHLY and FYNNEI. This CDR3 is 17 amino acids long. V dropped 5 bases and J dropped 5; count of bases not matched to a gene: 14. CDR3 coding DNA: TGTGCCAGCAGTCCTAAGGAAATAGGACAGGGGGCCCACGAGCAGTACTTC. It is translated as CASSPKEIGQGAHEQYF.

This chain connects TRBV5-1 to TRBJ2-4; TRBD2 is a possible D gene (6 bases). The CDR3 extends over 13 amino acids. CDR1 SGHRS and CDR2 YFSETQ come from the germline V gene. V lost 5 bases and J 8 bases, leaving 14 bases between the germline ends. CDR3 sequence: CASRGGTEDIQYF. The CDR3 nucleotides are TGCGCCAGCAGAGGCGGGACCGAAGACATTCAGTACTTC. Using reference TRBV5-1 and TRBJ2-4 for the parts outside the CDR3, the full variable domain is KAGVTQTPRYLIKTRGQQVTLSCSPISGHRSVSWYQQTPGQGLQFLFEYFSETQRNKGNFPGRFSGRQFSNSRSEMNVSTLELGDSALYLCASRGGTEDIQYFGAGTRLSVL.

The chain links TRBV6-5 to TRBJ2-6; D remains unclear. The CDR3 consists of 14 residues. The germline V gene encodes CDR1 MNHEY and CDR2 SVGAGI. The V end was cut by 7 bases, the J end by 4 bases, with 11 bases between. The CDR3 sequence: CASIPTVGANVLTF. In nucleotides, the CDR3 is TGTGCCAGCATCCCTACAGTGGGGGCCAACGTCCTGACTTTC.